The 13 T cell receptor beta chains in this list originate from one sample, sequenced in a study of naive and memory T cell subsets. An oligonucleotide containing a UMI was ligated to the 3' end of TCR cDNA. Ligated cDNA underwent four rounds of PCR with nested alpha and beta constant region primers and SP2. Each CDR3 protein gets one entry after TCRdb re-called the 5' RACE reads with MiXCR. In the table there are 550 to 650 distinct CDR3 sequences, 96% of which are singletons. These receptors were collected from a female donor in good health. This table probably holds off-target reads from a library built for another chain.

The V gene is TRBV28, the J gene TRBJ2-6; D remains unclear. Trimming left V 7 bases short and J 9 bases short, with 22 bases between. The germline gives CDR1 MDHEN, CDR2 SYDVKM. CDR3 size: 16 residues. The DNA of the CDR3 is TGTGCCAGCAACTCTCTGGCAAGGGCCGGCGGCAACGTCCTGACTTTC. Its protein product is CASNSLARAGGNVLTF.

The rearrangement uses TRBV18 and TRBJ2-1, with D perhaps TRBD2 (5 bases). From germline, CDR1 is KGHSH and CDR2 LQKENI. The CDR3 totals 14 residues. V was cut by 3 bases and J by 7 bases, with 13 bases left in between. CDR3 in DNA: TGTGCCAGCTCACCCAATGCGAGGGAAAATGAGCAGTTCTTC. Residues: CASSPNARENEQFF.

This chain links TRBV10-3 with TRBJ2-1, with 9 bases matching TRBD2. CDR3 size: 14 residues. From germline, CDR1 is ENHRY and CDR2 SYGVKD. Trimming cost V 4 bases and J 6 bases; bases outside gene matches: 4. CDR3 amino acids: CAISGGGRANEQFF. For the CDR3, the DNA is TGTGCCATCAGTGGAGGCGGGAGGGCCAATGAGCAGTTCTTC.

This chain links TRBV7-3 with TRBJ2-2, with 13 nucleotides matching TRBD2. Germline loops: CDR1 SGHTA, CDR2 FQGTGA. The ends lost 5 bases at V and 4 bases at J; junction bases unmatched: 10. CDR3 size: 18 residues. The CDR3 protein is CASSPRPTSGGATGELFF. The CDR3 nucleotides are TGTGCCAGCAGCCCCCGACCCACTAGCGGGGGGGCCACCGGGGAGCTGTTTTTT.

Here the CDR3 DNA reads TGCAGTTCACCTAGTTTCTCTAGCGGGGGGGCCAAAGATACGCAGTATTTT. Its translation: CSSPSFSSGGAKDTQYF. This sequence joins TRBV20-1 and TRBJ2-3; 12 bases are a match to TRBD2. The CDR3 runs 17 residues. V gave up 8 bases and J gave up 5 bases; unmatched junction bases: 17. CDR1 and CDR2 (germline): DFQATT, SNEGSKA (reference sequence).

The V gene is TRBV6-1, the J gene TRBJ1-1; TRBD1 might be the D (5 bases). The CDR3 runs 14 residues. Germline values: CDR1 MNHNS, CDR2 SASEGT. Trimming removed 6 bases at V and 3 bases at J, with 14 bases between. The CDR3, as DNA: TGTGCCAGCAGAACAGGTGTGGGGGACACTGAAGCTTTCTTT. Amino acids: CASRTGVGDTEAFF.

The chain employs TRBV27 and TRBJ1-6, with D unresolved. CDR1 MNHEY and CDR2 SMNVEV come from the germline V gene (reference sequence). This CDR3 contains 12 residues. Trimming shortened V by 6 bases and J by 7 bases, and 7 bases separated the two germline ends. The CDR3 sequence: CASRARNSPLHF. For the CDR3, the DNA is TGTGCCAGCAGGGCGCGAAATTCACCCCTCCACTTT.

This clonotype was seen only once. The gene calls are TRBV15 and TRBJ1-2, with TRBD1 matching over 12 bases. Trimming took 7 bases from V and 7 from J; bases not matched to a gene: 4. This CDR3 has 13 residues. From germline, CDR1 is LNHNV and CDR2 YYDKDF (reference sequence). CDR3 DNA sequence: TGTGCCACCACCTGGGACAGGGGGCTTGGCTACACCTTC. Translating it yields CATTWDRGLGYTF.

The chain combines TRBV7-2 with TRBJ2-7; 8 bases are a match to TRBD1. The CDR3 consists of 15 residues. CDR1 and CDR2 from the germline V gene are SGHTA and FQGNSA. J lost 2 bases, V lost 2 bases, and 5 bases had no gene match. CDR3 nucleotides: TGTGCCAGCAGCTTAACCGGGACAGGTACCTACGAGCAGTACTTC. Translated: CASSLTGTGTYEQYF.

The V call is TRBV7-2, the J call TRBJ2-3; D is possibly TRBD1 or TRBD2 (5 bases each). V lost 2 bases to trimming and J lost 2 bases, with 11 bases between them. Germline CDR1 reads SGHTA; CDR2 reads FQGNSA. The CDR3 has 15 amino acids. CDR3 sequence reads: CASSLRGPYTDTQYF. The CDR3 coding sequence is TGTGCCAGCAGCTTAAGGGGACCATACACAGATACGCAGTATTTT.

The rearrangement links TRBV5-1 to TRBJ2-1; 8 nucleotides agree with TRBD2. Germline CDR1 and CDR2: SGHRS and YFSETQ. With 6 bases clipped from V and 9 bases from J, the junction kept 17 bases outside the gene matches. CDR3 length: 16 amino acids. The chain's CDR3 is CASTPLRGGAPAEQFF. For the CDR3, the DNA is TGCGCCAGCACCCCTTTACGGGGGGGAGCCCCCGCTGAGCAGTTCTTC.

The rearrangement links TRBV20-1 to TRBJ1-5; TRBD1 might be the D (6 bases). The germline V and J ends were trimmed by 5 bases and 5 bases, with 10 bases remaining between them. Germline V gene lookup returns CDR1 DFQATT and CDR2 SNEGSKA (reference sequence). The CDR3 spans 12 residues. The CDR3 region has the DNA TGCAGTGCTGGACAGTCAGATCAGCCCCAGCATTTT. As protein: CSAGQSDQPQHF.

The chain carries TRBV6-2 or TRBV6-3 and TRBJ1-2; tentative D call: TRBD1 (6 bases). CDR3 length equals 15 residues. V was cut by 2 bases and J by 5 bases, with 15 bases left in between. Germline V CDR1 and CDR2: MNHEY, SVGEGT. CDR3 in amino acids: CASSYPPRGPYGYTF. The CDR3 bases are TGTGCCAGCAGTTACCCTCCCCGGGGGCCATATGGCTACACCTTC.